The present TCR beta chain was sequenced within a study of tumour-infiltrating T cells in Burkitt lymphoma. For the study at large: Overall and progression-free survival were predicted by productive clonality.

The repertoire was sequenced with immunoSEQ multiplex PCR; TCRdb's copy has only in-frame clones and lacks some. Counted here are fewer than 20,000 clones, about 80% occurring once; the ten biggest clones make up about 2%. Germline V gene sequence: CDR1 LGHNT, CDR2 FRNRAP. Trimming removed 0 bases at V and 8 bases at J, with 10 bases between. The CDR3 has 14 amino acids. This sequence was found in a human donor with diffuse large B-cell lymphoma. Sequenced material: tumor tissue. The chain links TRBV12-5 to TRBJ1-4; D remains ambiguous. CDR3 in DNA: TGTGCTAGTGGTTTGGTATCCGGACTAGAAAAACTGTTTTTT. It specifies CASGLVSGLEKLFF.